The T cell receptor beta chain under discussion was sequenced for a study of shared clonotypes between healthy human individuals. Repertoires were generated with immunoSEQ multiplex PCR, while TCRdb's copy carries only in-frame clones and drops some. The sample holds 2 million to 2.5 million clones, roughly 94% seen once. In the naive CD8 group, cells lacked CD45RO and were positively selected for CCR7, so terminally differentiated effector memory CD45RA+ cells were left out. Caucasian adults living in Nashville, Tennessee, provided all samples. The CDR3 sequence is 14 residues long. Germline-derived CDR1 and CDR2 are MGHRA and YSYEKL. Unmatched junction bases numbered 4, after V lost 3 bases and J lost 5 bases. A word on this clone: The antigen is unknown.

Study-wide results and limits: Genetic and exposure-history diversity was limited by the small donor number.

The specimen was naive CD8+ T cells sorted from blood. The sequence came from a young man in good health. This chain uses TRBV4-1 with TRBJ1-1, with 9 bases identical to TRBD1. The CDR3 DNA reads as TGCGCCAGCAGCCAGACAGGGGGGGTTACTGAAGCTTTCTTT. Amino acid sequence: CASSQTGGVTEAFF.